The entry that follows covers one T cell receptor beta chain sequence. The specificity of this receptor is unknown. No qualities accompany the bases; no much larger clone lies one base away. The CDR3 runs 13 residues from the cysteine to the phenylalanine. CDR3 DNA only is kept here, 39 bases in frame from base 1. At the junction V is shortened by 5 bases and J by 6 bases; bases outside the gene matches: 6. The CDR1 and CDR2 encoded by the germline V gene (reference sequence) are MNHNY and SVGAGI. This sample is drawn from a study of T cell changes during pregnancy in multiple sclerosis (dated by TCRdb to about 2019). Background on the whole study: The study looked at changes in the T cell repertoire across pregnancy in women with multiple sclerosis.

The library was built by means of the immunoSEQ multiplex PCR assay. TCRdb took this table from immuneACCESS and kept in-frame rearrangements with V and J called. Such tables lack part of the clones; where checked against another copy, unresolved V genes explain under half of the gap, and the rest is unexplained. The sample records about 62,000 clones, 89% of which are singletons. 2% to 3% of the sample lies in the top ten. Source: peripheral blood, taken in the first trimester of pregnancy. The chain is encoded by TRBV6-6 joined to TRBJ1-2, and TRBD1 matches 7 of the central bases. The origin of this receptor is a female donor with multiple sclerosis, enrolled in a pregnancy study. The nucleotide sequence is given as TGTGCCAGCAGTCCCTGGCAGGGGGATGGCTACACCTTC. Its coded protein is CASSPWQGDGYTF.